This TCR beta chain is from a study of patients and donors after allogeneic stem cell transplantation. TCRdb reprocessed the RT-PCR reads via MiXCR and lists one record per CDR3 protein. Here the sample spans hundreds of thousands of distinct CDR3 sequences, roughly 16% being singletons. This clonotype was seen only a few times. There are 18 residues in the CDR3. Germline V gene data show CDR1 as KGHDR and CDR2 as SFDVKD. The V and J ends lost 1 base and 2 bases, in that order; junction bases with no gene match: 6. The sequenced material came from blood, either unsorted or a sorted T cell fraction (not recorded which). The clonotype originates from a human donor who was either an allogeneic HSCT recipient or a stem cell or donor lymphocyte infusion donor (not recorded which). It is not recorded whose cells these are; they may come from a transplant donor. The chain combines TRBV24-1 with TRBJ2-1, with 11 bases matching TRBD2. The CDR3 DNA sequence: TGTGCCACCAGTGATTTTTTGCTAGCGGGGGGTCCCTACAATGAGCAGTTCTTC. The encoded protein is CATSDFLLAGGPYNEQFF.